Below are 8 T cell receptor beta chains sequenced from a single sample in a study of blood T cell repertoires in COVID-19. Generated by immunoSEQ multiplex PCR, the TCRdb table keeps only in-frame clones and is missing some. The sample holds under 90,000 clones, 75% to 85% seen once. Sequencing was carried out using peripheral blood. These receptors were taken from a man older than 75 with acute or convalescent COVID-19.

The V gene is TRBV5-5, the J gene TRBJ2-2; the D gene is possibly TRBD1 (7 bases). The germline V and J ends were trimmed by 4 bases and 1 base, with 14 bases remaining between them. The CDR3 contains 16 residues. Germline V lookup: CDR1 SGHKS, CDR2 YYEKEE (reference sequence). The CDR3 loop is CASSPRRDRNTGELFF. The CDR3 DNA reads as TGTGCCAGCAGCCCCCGGCGGGACAGGAACACCGGGGAGCTGTTTTTT.

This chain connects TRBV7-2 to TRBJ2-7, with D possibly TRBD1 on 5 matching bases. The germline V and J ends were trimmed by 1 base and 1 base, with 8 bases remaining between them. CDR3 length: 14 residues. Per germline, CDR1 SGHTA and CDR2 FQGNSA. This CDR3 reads CASSLDRFSYEQYF. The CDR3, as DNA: TGTGCCAGCAGCTTAGACAGGTTTTCCTACGAGCAGTACTTC.

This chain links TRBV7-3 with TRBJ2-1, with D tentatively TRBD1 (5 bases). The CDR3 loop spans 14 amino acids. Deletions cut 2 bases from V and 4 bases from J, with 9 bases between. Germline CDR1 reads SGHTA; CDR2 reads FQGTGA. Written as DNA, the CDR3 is TGTGCCAGCAGCTTAGGGGCTACTTACAATGAGCAGTTCTTC. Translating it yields CASSLGATYNEQFF.

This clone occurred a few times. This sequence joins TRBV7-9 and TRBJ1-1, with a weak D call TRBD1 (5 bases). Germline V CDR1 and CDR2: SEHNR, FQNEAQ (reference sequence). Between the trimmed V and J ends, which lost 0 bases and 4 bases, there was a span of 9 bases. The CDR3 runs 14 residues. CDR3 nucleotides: TGTGCCAGCAGCTTAGCGCAGGGCGGCACTGAAGCTTTCTTT. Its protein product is CASSLAQGGTEAFF.

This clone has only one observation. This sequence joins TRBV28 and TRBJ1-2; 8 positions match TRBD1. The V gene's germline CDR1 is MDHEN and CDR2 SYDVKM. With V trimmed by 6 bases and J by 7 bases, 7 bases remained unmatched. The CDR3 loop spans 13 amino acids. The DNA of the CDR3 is TGTGCCAGCAGCTTGGACAGGGTGGGTGGCTACACCTTC. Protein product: CASSLDRVGGYTF.

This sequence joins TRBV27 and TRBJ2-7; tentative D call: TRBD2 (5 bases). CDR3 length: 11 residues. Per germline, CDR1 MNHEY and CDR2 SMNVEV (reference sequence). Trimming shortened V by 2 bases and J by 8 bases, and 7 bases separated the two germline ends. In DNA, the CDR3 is TGTGCCAGCAGTTTAGACGGGAAGCAGTACTTC. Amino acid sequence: CASSLDGKQYF.

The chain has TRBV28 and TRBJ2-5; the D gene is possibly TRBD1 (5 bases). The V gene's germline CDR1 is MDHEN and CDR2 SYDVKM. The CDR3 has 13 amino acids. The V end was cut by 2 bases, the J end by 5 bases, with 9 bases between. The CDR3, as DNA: TGTGCCAGCAGTTTACAGGGCGGTGAGACCCAGTACTTC. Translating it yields CASSLQGGETQYF.

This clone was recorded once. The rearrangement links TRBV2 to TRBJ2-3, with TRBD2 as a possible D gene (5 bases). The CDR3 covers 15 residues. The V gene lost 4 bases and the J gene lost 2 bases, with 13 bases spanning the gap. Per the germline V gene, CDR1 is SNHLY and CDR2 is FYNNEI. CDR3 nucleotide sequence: TGTGCCAGCAGTGTGTCAAGCGGCTACACAGATACGCAGTATTTT. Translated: CASSVSSGYTDTQYF.